Following are 32 T cell receptor beta chains from one sample sequenced in a study of OX40 agonist ivuxolimab in advanced cancers. The method was immunoSEQ multiplex PCR; TCRdb's version includes in-frame clones alone and lacks a portion of them. The table has tens of thousands of clones, roughly nine tenths seen once. Material: CD4+ or CD8+ T cells sorted from blood, obtained in a trial of the OX40 agonist ivuxolimab. These receptors came from an adult with an advanced solid tumor such as melanoma, head and neck, liver or kidney cancer.

In DNA, the CDR3 is TGTGCCAGCAGTATCACGCGGTCTGGGGCCGGGGAGCTGTTTTTT. Its protein product is CASSITRSGAGELFF. The J gene is TRBJ2-2, the V gene TRBV6-5, with D unresolved. Trimming left V 5 bases short and J 6 bases short, with 16 bases between. Germline CDR1 reads MNHEY; CDR2 reads SVGAGI. There are 15 residues in the CDR3.

The genes are TRBV19 and TRBJ2-1; D gene unclear. CDR3 length: 13 residues. V lost 3 bases and J lost 3, with 6 bases in between. Germline CDR1 is LNHDA and CDR2 is SQIVND (reference sequence). CDR3 region: CASSIRYYNEQFF. The CDR3 DNA is TGTGCCAGTAGTATCAGGTACTACAATGAGCAGTTCTTC.

Written as DNA, the CDR3 is TGTGCCAGTAGATATAGCGGGGAAGAGACCCAGTACTTC. It translates to CASRYSGEETQYF. The V gene is TRBV19, the J gene TRBJ2-5, with 8 bases aligning to TRBD2. The V gene end was trimmed by 6 bases and the J gene end by 3 bases; junction bases not matched to a gene: 3. The germline V gene encodes CDR1 LNHDA and CDR2 SQIVND (reference sequence). The CDR3 length is 13 residues.

The rearrangement joins TRBV7-9 to TRBJ2-5; tentatively, D is TRBD2 (5 bases). Trimming took off 8 bases at V and 7 bases at J, with 20 bases between the two ends. Germline values: CDR1 SEHNR, CDR2 FQNEAQ (reference sequence). The CDR3 runs to 14 residues. The CDR3 spells CASGRSEAAATQYF. CDR3 nucleotide sequence: TGTGCCAGCGGACGCTCCGAAGCGGCAGCGACCCAGTACTTC.

This clone has only one observation. The chain carries TRBV7-9 and TRBJ2-7; no clear D gene. The germline V gene has CDR1 SEHNR and CDR2 FQNEAQ (reference sequence). This CDR3 contains 12 residues. Between the trimmed V and J ends, which lost 5 bases and 4 bases, there was a span of 9 bases. CDR3 sequence reads: CASSLSRYEQYF. The CDR3 DNA is TGTGCCAGCAGCCTTTCGCGGTACGAGCAGTACTTC.

The CDR3 nucleotides read TGTGCCAGTAGTATAGATTTGACAGCCCCGGGTGGCTACACCTTC. It translates to CASSIDLTAPGGYTF. This chain connects TRBV19 to TRBJ1-2, with D possibly matching TRBD1 (5 bases). Germline-derived CDR1 and CDR2 are LNHDA and SQIVND (reference sequence). Deletions cut 0 bases from V and 7 bases from J, with 15 bases between. The CDR3 extends over 15 amino acids.

The rearrangement links TRBV6-6 to TRBJ1-5; D uncertain. Germline V lookup: CDR1 MNHNY, CDR2 SVGAGI (reference sequence). Trimming took 8 bases from V and 0 from J, leaving 8 bases between them. The CDR3 runs to 13 residues. The CDR3 protein is CASLHYSNQPQHF. In DNA, the CDR3 is TGTGCCAGCTTACACTATAGCAATCAGCCCCAGCATTTT.

The rearrangement links TRBV4-1 to TRBJ1-5; D is ambiguous. The CDR3 totals 17 residues. Per the germline V gene, CDR1 is MGHRA and CDR2 is YSYEKL. Trimming pared 0 bases from V and 0 bases from J, leaving 12 bases between. This chain's CDR3 is CASSQEAEDYSNQPQHF. CDR3 nucleotides: TGCGCCAGCAGCCAAGAGGCGGAAGACTATAGCAATCAGCCCCAGCATTTT.

This clone was seen more than once but under ten times. This rearrangement joins TRBV19 to TRBJ2-7; 9 nucleotides line up with TRBD1. The V gene end was trimmed by 3 bases and the J gene end by 4 bases; junction bases not matched to a gene: 7. Germline CDR1 is LNHDA and CDR2 is SQIVND (reference sequence). The CDR3 is made up of 15 amino acids. In DNA, the CDR3 is TGTGCCAGTAGTATCAGGTCGGGACAGGGTTACGAGCAGTACTTC. Protein: CASSIRSGQGYEQYF. Based on the CDR3 plus reference TRBV19 and TRBJ2-7, the full variable domain is DGGITQSPKYLFRKEGQNVTLSCEQNLNHDAMYWYRQDPGQGLRLIYYSQIVNDFQKGDIAEGYSVSREKKESFPLTVTSAQKNPTAFYLCASSIRSGQGYEQYFGPGTRLTVT.

This CDR3 is CASSFGPGYNEQFF. CDR3 sequence (DNA): TGTGCCAGCAGTTTCGGTCCGGGATACAATGAGCAGTTCTTC. The chain is built from TRBV28 and TRBJ2-1, with a weak D call TRBD2 (5 bases). There are 14 residues in the CDR3. V lost 3 bases and J 4 bases, leaving 10 bases between the germline ends. Germline-derived CDR1 and CDR2 are MDHEN and SYDVKM.

The rearrangement uses TRBV18 and TRBJ2-2; D call uncertain. Per germline, CDR1 KGHSH and CDR2 LQKENI. Trimming cost V 3 bases and J 0 bases, with 14 bases left between them. This CDR3 region has 17 residues. CDR3 amino acids: CASSPRVDYSNTGELFF. CDR3 nucleotide sequence: TGTGCCAGCTCACCCCGGGTGGATTATTCGAACACCGGGGAGCTGTTTTTT.

V gene TRBV5-5 combines with J gene TRBJ2-7; perhaps TRBD2 as D (6 bases). Germline CDR1 SGHKS, CDR2 YYEKEE (reference sequence). The CDR3 extends over 13 amino acids. V lost 1 base to trimming and J lost 3 bases, with 8 bases between them. The CDR3 DNA follows: TGTGCCAGCAGCTTGAGGCGGGGCTACGAGCAGTACTTC. This gives the protein CASSLRRGYEQYF. Full variable domain (missing parts from reference TRBV5-5 and TRBJ2-7): DAGVTQSPTHLIKTRGQQVTLRCSPISGHKSVSWYQQVLGQGPQFIFQYYEKEERGRGNFPDRFSARQFPNYSSELNVNALLLGDSALYLCASSLRRGYEQYFGPGTRLTVT.

This chain connects TRBV10-3 to TRBJ1-2; D is unresolved. Per germline, CDR1 ENHRY and CDR2 SYGVKD. CDR3 length: 11 amino acids. Trimming removed 10 bases from V and 6 bases from J, with 12 bases in between. The CDR3 here is CATQAGNGYTF. In DNA, the CDR3 is TGTGCCACCCAGGCGGGAAATGGCTACACCTTC.

This clone was recorded only once. The chain links TRBV15 to TRBJ1-1; a possible D gene is TRBD1 (5 bases). The ends were cut back, 0 bases at V and 4 bases at J, with 12 bases in the middle. The CDR3 is 15 residues long. Germline lookup yields CDR1 LNHNV and CDR2 YYDKDF (reference sequence). DNA of the CDR3: TGTGCCACCAGCAGAGATAGGGCGGGGGGCACTGAAGCTTTCTTT. It specifies CATSRDRAGGTEAFF.

V gene TRBV28 combines with J gene TRBJ1-5; unclear D gene. The CDR3 is 14 residues long. With 8 bases removed from V and 4 bases from J, the gap between germline ends came to 15 bases. In germline, CDR1 is MDHEN, CDR2 SYDVKM. Here the CDR3 reads CASRPRGGNQPQHF. CDR3 DNA sequence: TGTGCCAGCCGGCCACGCGGAGGGAATCAGCCCCAGCATTTT.

The chain is built from TRBV30 and TRBJ1-1, with 8 bases fitting TRBD1. V was clipped by 1 base and J by 6 bases; unmatched bases: 4. This CDR3 spans 13 amino acids. CDR1 is GTSNPN and CDR2 is SVGIG in the germline V gene (reference sequence). CDR3 bases: TGTGCCTGGAGTGGGCAGGGGGCCGCTGAAGCTTTCTTT. It codes for CAWSGQGAAEAFF. Variable domain in full (rest from reference TRBV30 and TRBJ1-1): SQTIHQWPATLVQPVGSPLSLECTVEGTSNPNLYWYRQAAGRGLQLLFYSVGIGQISSEVPQNLSASRPQDRQFILSSKKLLLSDSGFYLCAWSGQGAAEAFFGQGTRLTVV.

The V and J genes are TRBV9 and TRBJ1-2, with D possibly TRBD1 on 6 matching bases. V was pared by 6 bases and J by 8 bases, with 20 bases between. This CDR3 comprises 14 residues. Germline CDR1 reads SGDLS; CDR2 reads YYNGEE. CDR3 bases: TGTGCCAGCACCCCCGAGTGGGGGGCAGGGGGCTACACCTTC. It encodes CASTPEWGAGGYTF.

The chain has TRBV28 and TRBJ2-2; perhaps D is TRBD1 or TRBD2 (5 bases each). Germline V gene data show CDR1 as MDHEN and CDR2 as SYDVKM. The CDR3 length is 13 residues. The germline V and J ends were trimmed by 2 bases and 6 bases, with 7 bases remaining between them. The CDR3 sequence: CASSLRGAGELFF. The CDR3 bases are TGTGCCAGCAGTTTAAGAGGGGCCGGGGAGCTGTTTTTT.

The chain uses TRBV5-8 and TRBJ2-1, with 7 bases lining up with TRBD2. Per germline, CDR1 SGHTS and CDR2 YDEGEE. V shed 4 bases, J shed 3 bases, and the junction held 13 bases outside the gene matches. The CDR3 consists of 17 residues. CDR3 protein: CASSPREGVSLYNEQFF. In DNA, the CDR3 is TGTGCCAGCAGCCCTAGGGAGGGTGTTTCGCTCTACAATGAGCAGTTCTTC.

Only a few counts were recorded for this clone. This chain links TRBV28 with TRBJ2-3; 8 nucleotides align to TRBD2. With V trimmed by 5 bases and J by 3 bases, 16 bases remained unmatched. CDR1 and CDR2 from the germline V gene are MDHEN and SYDVKM. CDR3 size: 18 residues. The CDR3 DNA reads as TGTGCCAGCAGTCCCCTTAGCGGGACCGCCCTCGGGACAGATACGCAGTATTTT. This encodes CASSPLSGTALGTDTQYF.

The V and J genes are TRBV4-3 and TRBJ1-1, with D unresolved. The V gene's germline CDR1 is LGHNA and CDR2 YSLEER. Trimming took 0 bases from V and 2 from J, leaving 16 bases between them. This CDR3 has 17 amino acids. The CDR3: CASSQEGGGLSNTEAFF. Written as DNA, the CDR3 is TGCGCCAGCAGCCAAGAAGGAGGCGGCCTCTCAAACACTGAAGCTTTCTTT.

The chain couples TRBV4-1 to TRBJ2-7, with 10 bases identical to TRBD2. CDR3 size: 15 residues. Germline-derived CDR1 and CDR2 are MGHRA and YSYEKL. Trimming cost V 8 bases and J 4 bases; bases outside gene matches: 11. The CDR3 bases are TGCGCCAGCTCTGGGAGAGAGACTAGCGGGTACGAGCAGTACTTC. Protein sequence: CASSGRETSGYEQYF.

The rearrangement joins TRBV10-3 to TRBJ1-1; the D gene is possibly TRBD1 (5 bases). V lost 7 bases, J lost 4 bases, and 16 bases lay in between. The CDR3 sequence is 14 residues long. CDR1 is ENHRY, CDR2 SYGVKD, per germline. The CDR3 DNA sequence: TGTGCCATCATGGCAGGGATCATGGGCACTGAAGCTTTCTTT. Protein sequence: CAIMAGIMGTEAFF.

The chain employs TRBV30 and TRBJ1-5; 10 bases fit TRBD1. CDR1 and CDR2 (germline): GTSNPN, SVGIG (reference sequence). This CDR3 has 13 residues. With V trimmed by 5 bases and J by 7 bases, 5 bases remained unmatched. The chain's CDR3 is CAWGTGVWQPQHF. Written as DNA, the CDR3 is TGTGCCTGGGGGACAGGGGTTTGGCAGCCCCAGCATTTT.

The V call is TRBV5-8, the J call TRBJ1-1; D might be TRBD1 (5 bases). V was trimmed by 4 bases and J by 3 bases, leaving 19 bases between them. This CDR3 is built from 16 residues. The germline V gene encodes CDR1 SGHTS and CDR2 YDEGEE. The CDR3 DNA reads TGTGCCAGCAGCCGGATCCGGGACGCCTACGACACTGAAGCTTTCTTT. Translation: CASSRIRDAYDTEAFF.

The chain employs TRBV29-1 and TRBJ2-1, with 15 nucleotides matching TRBD2. This CDR3 has 14 residues. Germline CDR1 is SQVTM and CDR2 is ANQGSEA. J lost 6 bases, V lost 7 bases, and 4 bases had no gene match. The CDR3 DNA follows: TGCAGCGCCCGGACTAGCGGGGGGGTCAATGAGCAGTTCTTC. Translated: CSARTSGGVNEQFF.

This clone was detected only a few times. The chain joins TRBV10-2 to TRBJ1-2, with 11 positions matching TRBD1. The CDR3 extends over 15 amino acids. With V trimmed by 6 bases and J by 4 bases, 7 bases remained unmatched. Germline V gives CDR1 WSHSY, CDR2 SAAADI. This CDR3 reads CASSQGQGATYGYTF. In DNA form, the CDR3 reads TGCGCCAGCAGCCAAGGACAGGGGGCAACCTATGGCTACACCTTC.

V and J are TRBV9 and TRBJ2-3; D possibly corresponds to TRBD2 (6 bases). The CDR3 has 18 amino acids. CDR1 is SGDLS, CDR2 YYNGEE, per germline. With 1 base removed from V and 5 bases from J, the gap between germline ends came to 23 bases. The CDR3 region is CASSVNTGVGTLGDTQYF. CDR3 nucleotides: TGTGCCAGCAGCGTAAACACTGGTGTGGGGACTCTCGGAGATACGCAGTATTTT.

The rearrangement links TRBV19 to TRBJ2-5; D gene ambiguous. The CDR3 has 13 residues. CDR1 is LNHDA and CDR2 is SQIVND in the germline V gene (reference sequence). V lost 5 bases, J lost 3 bases, and 10 bases lay in between. CDR3 region: CASSLTLEETQYF. CDR3 nucleotides: TGTGCCAGTAGTTTGACCTTGGAAGAGACCCAGTACTTC.

The V call is TRBV11-3, the J call TRBJ2-1; TRBD2 agrees at 9 bases. With V trimmed by 4 bases and J by 0 bases, 1 base remained unmatched. The CDR3 runs 15 residues. Per the germline V gene, CDR1 is SGHNT and CDR2 is YENEEA. The CDR3 region is CASSWTSASYNEQFF. In DNA, the CDR3 is TGTGCCAGCAGCTGGACTAGCGCCTCCTACAATGAGCAGTTCTTC.

This chain joins TRBV30 and TRBJ1-2, with D hard to call. CDR1 is GTSNPN and CDR2 is SVGIG in the germline V gene (reference sequence). V lost 1 base and J 3 bases, leaving 6 bases between the germline ends. CDR3 size: 12 residues. The DNA of the CDR3 is TGTGCCTGGAGTGGCAGCGACTATGGCTACACCTTC. Its translation: CAWSGSDYGYTF.

For the CDR3, the DNA is TGTGCCAGCAGCTCCCTGACTAGCGGGACTCCACATACGCAGTATTTT. Protein product: CASSSLTSGTPHTQYF. The chain is built from TRBV7-6 and TRBJ2-3; 11 bases line up with TRBD2. The CDR3 extends over 16 amino acids. J gave up 7 bases and V 4 bases, and 10 bases lay outside the gene matches. The germline V gene encodes CDR1 SGHVS and CDR2 FNYEAQ.